This paragraph covers one T cell receptor (beta chain) sequence. This sample stems from a study of OX40 agonist ivuxolimab in advanced cancers. Sequenced by immunoSEQ multiplex PCR; TCRdb stores in-frame clones only, minus some. The sample lists about 98,000 clones; 90% to 95% were seen once. The ends lost 4 bases at V and 3 bases at J; junction bases unmatched: 6. Germline V gene lookup returns CDR1 LNHDA and CDR2 SQIVND (reference sequence). The CDR3 length is 15 residues. The J gene is TRBJ2-1, the V gene TRBV19; the match to TRBD2 covers 7 bases. The source of this sequence is an adult with an advanced solid tumor such as melanoma, head and neck, liver or kidney cancer. Material: CD4+ or CD8+ T cells sorted from blood, obtained in a trial of the OX40 agonist ivuxolimab. CDR3 DNA sequence: TGTGCCAGTAGTAAGGATTGGGACTACTACAATGAGCAGTTCTTC. Residues: CASSKDWDYYNEQFF.